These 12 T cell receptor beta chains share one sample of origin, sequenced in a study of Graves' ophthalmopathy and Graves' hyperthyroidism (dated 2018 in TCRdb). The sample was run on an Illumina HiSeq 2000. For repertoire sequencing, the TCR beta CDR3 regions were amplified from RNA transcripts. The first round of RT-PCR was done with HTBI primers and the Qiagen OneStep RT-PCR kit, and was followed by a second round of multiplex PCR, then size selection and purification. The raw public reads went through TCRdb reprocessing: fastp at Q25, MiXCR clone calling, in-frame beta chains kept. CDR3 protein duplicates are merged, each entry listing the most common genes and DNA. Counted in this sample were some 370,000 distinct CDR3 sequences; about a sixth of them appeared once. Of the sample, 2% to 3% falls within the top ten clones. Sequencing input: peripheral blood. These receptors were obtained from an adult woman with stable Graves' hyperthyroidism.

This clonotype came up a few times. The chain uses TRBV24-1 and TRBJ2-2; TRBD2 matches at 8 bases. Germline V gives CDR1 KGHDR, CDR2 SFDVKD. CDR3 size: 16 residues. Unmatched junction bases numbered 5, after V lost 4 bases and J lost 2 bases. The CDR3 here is CATSDSGRANTGELFF. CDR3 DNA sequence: TGTGCCACCAGTGACTCCGGGAGGGCCAACACCGGGGAGCTGTTTTTT.

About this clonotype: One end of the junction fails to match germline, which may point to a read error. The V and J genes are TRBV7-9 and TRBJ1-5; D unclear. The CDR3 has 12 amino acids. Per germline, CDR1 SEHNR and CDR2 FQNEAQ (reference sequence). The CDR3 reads CASSSQNRPQHF. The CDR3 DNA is TGTGCCAGCAGCTCTCAAAATCGGCCCCAGCATTTT.

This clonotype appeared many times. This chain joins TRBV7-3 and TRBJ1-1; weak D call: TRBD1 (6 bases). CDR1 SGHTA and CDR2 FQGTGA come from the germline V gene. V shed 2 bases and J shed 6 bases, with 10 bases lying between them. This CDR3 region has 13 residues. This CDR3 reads CASSLGGGPEAFF. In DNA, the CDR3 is TGTGCCAGCAGCTTAGGGGGGGGGCCTGAAGCTTTCTTT.

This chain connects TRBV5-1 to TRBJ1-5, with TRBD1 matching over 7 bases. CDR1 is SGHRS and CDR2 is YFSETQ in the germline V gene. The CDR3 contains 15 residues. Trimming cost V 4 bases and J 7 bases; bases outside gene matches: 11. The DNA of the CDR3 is TGCGCCAGCAGCATCACAGGGGTAGTAGGGCAGCCCCAGCATTTT. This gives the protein CASSITGVVGQPQHF.

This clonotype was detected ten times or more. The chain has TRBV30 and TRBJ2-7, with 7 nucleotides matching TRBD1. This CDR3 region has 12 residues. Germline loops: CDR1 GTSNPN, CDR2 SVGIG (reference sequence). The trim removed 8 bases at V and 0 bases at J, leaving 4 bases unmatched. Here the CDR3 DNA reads TGTGCCGGTGACAGGGACTCCTACGAGCAGTACTTC. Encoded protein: CAGDRDSYEQYF.

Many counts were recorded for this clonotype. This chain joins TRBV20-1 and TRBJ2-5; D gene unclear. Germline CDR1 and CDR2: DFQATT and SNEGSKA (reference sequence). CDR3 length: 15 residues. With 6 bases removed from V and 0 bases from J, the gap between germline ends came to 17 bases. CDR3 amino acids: CSALPLYADQETQYF. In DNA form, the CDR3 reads TGCAGTGCCCTACCTCTTTACGCGGACCAAGAGACCCAGTACTTC.

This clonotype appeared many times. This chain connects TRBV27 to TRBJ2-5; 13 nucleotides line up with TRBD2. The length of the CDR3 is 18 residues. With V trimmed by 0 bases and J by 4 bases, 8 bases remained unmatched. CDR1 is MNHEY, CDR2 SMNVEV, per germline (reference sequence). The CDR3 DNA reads TGTGCCAGCAGTTTATCTGGGACTAGCGGGATGTTTGTAGAGACCCAGTACTTC. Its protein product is CASSLSGTSGMFVETQYF.

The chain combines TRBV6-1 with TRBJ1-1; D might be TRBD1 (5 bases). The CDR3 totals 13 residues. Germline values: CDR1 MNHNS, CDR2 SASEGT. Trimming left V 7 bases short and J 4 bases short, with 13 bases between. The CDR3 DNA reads TGTGCCAGCAAGCCACGGAGGGGCACTGAAGCTTTCTTT. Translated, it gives CASKPRRGTEAFF.

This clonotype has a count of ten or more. CDR3 sequence reads: CASSPRNGETQYF. The CDR3 DNA is TGTGCCAGCTCACCAAGGAACGGGGAGACCCAGTACTTC. The rearrangement links TRBV18 to TRBJ2-5; D remains unclear. Germline CDR1 is KGHSH and CDR2 is LQKENI. Trimming took off 2 bases at V and 5 bases at J, with 9 bases between the two ends. The CDR3 sequence is 13 residues long.

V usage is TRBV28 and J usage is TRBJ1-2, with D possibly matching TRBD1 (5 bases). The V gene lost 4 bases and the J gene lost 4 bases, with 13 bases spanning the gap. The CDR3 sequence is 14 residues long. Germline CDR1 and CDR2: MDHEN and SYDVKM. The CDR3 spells CASSSPGAGYGYTF. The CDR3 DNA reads TGTGCCAGCAGTTCACCCGGGGCGGGCTATGGCTACACCTTC.

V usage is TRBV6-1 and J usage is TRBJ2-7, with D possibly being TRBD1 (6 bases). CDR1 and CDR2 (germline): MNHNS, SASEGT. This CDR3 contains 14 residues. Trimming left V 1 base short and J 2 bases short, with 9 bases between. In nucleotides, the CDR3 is TGTGCCAGCAGTGAAGTGGGACAAACCTACGAGCAGTACTTC. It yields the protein CASSEVGQTYEQYF.

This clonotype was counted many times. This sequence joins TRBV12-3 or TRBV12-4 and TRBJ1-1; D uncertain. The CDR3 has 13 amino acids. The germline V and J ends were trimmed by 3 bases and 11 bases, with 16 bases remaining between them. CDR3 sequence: CASSLRDLKIAFF. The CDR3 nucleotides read TGTGCCAGCAGTTTGCGGGATCTTAAGATCGCTTTCTTT.